These 21 T cell receptor beta chains were sequenced from one sample in a study of T cells expressing NK-cell markers. TCRdb derives one entry per CDR3 protein from the 5' RACE reads, leaving out DNA. The sample holds approximately 15,000 distinct CDR3 sequences. The sequenced material came from blood T cells: a sorted CD56 or NKG2C T cell subset, CD4+ or CD8+ T cells, or bulk PBMC T cells (not recorded which). Source of these receptors: a man aged 18-69 years in good health.

The gene calls are TRBV12-3 or TRBV12-4 and TRBJ2-5; TCRdb outputs TRBD1, but without DNA this stays unchecked. There are 16 residues in the CDR3. The CDR3 protein is CASSLFERGDQGTQYF.

The rearrangement uses TRBV28 and TRBJ1-5. The length of the CDR3 is 16 residues. The germline V gene encodes CDR1 MDHEN and CDR2 SYDVKM. This chain's CDR3 is CASSLVQGRHDQPQHF.

This sequence joins TRBV7-9 and TRBJ1-1. The CDR3 is made up of 15 amino acids. The germline gives CDR1 SEHNR, CDR2 FQNEAQ (reference sequence). The CDR3 here is CASSLGAHLLTEAFF.

The rearrangement joins TRBV10-3 to TRBJ2-7; without DNA, the TCRdb call of TRBD2 cannot be checked. This CDR3 has 16 residues. CDR1 is ENHRY and CDR2 is SYGVKD in the germline V gene. Here the CDR3 reads CAISDPTSGLAGGQYF.

This sequence joins TRBV7-9 and TRBJ2-1; the TRBD2 assignment by TCRdb is unverifiable without DNA. The CDR3 has 16 residues. Germline V gene data show CDR1 as SEHNR and CDR2 as FQNEAQ (reference sequence). Here the CDR3 reads CASSLASGQRRNEQFF.

The rearrangement joins TRBV20-1 to TRBJ1-4; no DNA is available, so the TRBD1 call from TCRdb remains unchecked. The length of the CDR3 is 12 residues. Germline CDR1 DFQATT, CDR2 SNEGSKA (reference sequence). The chain's CDR3 is CSAYGQNEKLFF.

The chain has TRBV7-8 and TRBJ2-2. Germline assignment: CDR1 SGHVS and CDR2 FQNEAQ. This CDR3 is 15 amino acids long. CDR3 region: CASSLLQMNTGELFF. The full variable domain, its missing parts supplied by reference TRBV7-8 and TRBJ2-2, is GAGVSQSPRYKVAKRGQDVALRCDPISGHVSLFWYQQALGQGPEFLTYFQNEAQLDKSGLPSDRFFAERPEGSVSTLKIQRTQQEDSAVYLCASSLLQMNTGELFFGEGSRLTVL.

The chain has TRBV7-2 and TRBJ1-1. From germline, CDR1 is SGHTA and CDR2 FQGNSA. CDR3 size: 14 residues. This CDR3 reads CASSLRRWDTEAFF.

The chain joins TRBV11-1 to TRBJ2-1; TCRdb picks TRBD1, but there is no DNA to check that call. Germline V gene data show CDR1 as SGHAT and CDR2 as FQDESV (reference sequence). CDR3 length: 14 amino acids. CDR3 in amino acids: CASSFRGPGNEQFF.

This chain connects TRBV28 to TRBJ1-6; the D call from TCRdb, TRBD1, cannot be confirmed without DNA. This CDR3 has 15 amino acids. Germline CDR1 is MDHEN and CDR2 is SYDVKM. CDR3 sequence reads: CASSPPGTVNSPLHF.

The rearrangement joins TRBV7-2 to TRBJ2-5; the TCRdb D gene call, TRBD2, has no DNA to confirm it. CDR1 and CDR2 from the germline V gene are SGHTA and FQGNSA. The CDR3 has 13 residues. CDR3: CASSQKAGETQYF.

The chain has TRBV20-1 and TRBJ2-2; TCRdb indicates TRBD2, and absent DNA this call remains unverified. The length of the CDR3 is 17 residues. From germline, CDR1 is DFQATT and CDR2 SNEGSKA (reference sequence). CDR3 in amino acids: CSALPLAGGPNTGELFF.

This clonotype registers medium-sized by frequency. The V gene is TRBV12-3 or TRBV12-4, the J gene TRBJ2-1; TCRdb calls TRBD1, which cannot be checked without DNA. The CDR3 consists of 12 residues. CDR3 sequence reads: CASSPPGNEQFF.

The chain employs TRBV10-3 and TRBJ1-2; TCRdb gives TRBD1 as the D gene, but with no DNA this cannot be confirmed. Per the germline V gene, CDR1 is ENHRY and CDR2 is SYGVKD. The CDR3 sequence is 15 residues long. This CDR3 reads CAISESMTDSDGYTF.

The rearrangement uses TRBV6-2 or TRBV6-3 and TRBJ2-3; TCRdb indicates TRBD1, and absent DNA this call remains unverified. CDR3 length: 14 residues. CDR1 is MNHEY and CDR2 is SVGEGT in the germline V gene. CDR3 in amino acids: CASSYVGDADTQYF.

The chain links TRBV6-5 to TRBJ1-5. The germline gives CDR1 MNHEY, CDR2 SVGAGI. The CDR3 consists of 15 residues. The CDR3 spells CASSYSSVGNQPQHF.

The chain carries TRBV27 and TRBJ2-2; TCRdb designates TRBD1, a call that cannot be tested without DNA. Germline lookup yields CDR1 MNHEY and CDR2 SMNVEV (reference sequence). The length of the CDR3 is 15 residues. CDR3 region: CASSPDRLGTGELFF.

The rearrangement joins TRBV5-1 to TRBJ2-2. The CDR3 has 15 amino acids. Germline lookup yields CDR1 SGHRS and CDR2 YFSETQ. CDR3 in amino acids: CASSVGQSGTGELFF.

The genes are TRBV10-3 and TRBJ2-7; TCRdb designates TRBD1, a call that cannot be tested without DNA. Looked up from germline, CDR1 is ENHRY and CDR2 is SYGVKD. This CDR3 has 17 residues. CDR3 residues: CAISEGFGPGHSYEQYF.

J is TRBJ1-2 and V is TRBV7-2. The CDR3 loop spans 14 amino acids. The germline V gene has CDR1 SGHTA and CDR2 FQGNSA. Here the CDR3 reads CASSLTASDYGYTF.

The V call is TRBV6-5, the J call TRBJ1-3; with no DNA, the TCRdb D assignment of TRBD1 cannot be verified. This CDR3 is 18 amino acids long. Germline CDR1 MNHEY, CDR2 SVGAGI. CDR3 sequence: CASSYSAAPGRSGNTIYF.